The entry that follows covers one T cell receptor (beta chain) sequence. The record originates from a study of blood T cell repertoires in COVID-19. For the study at large: Both acute and convalescent COVID-19 samples were obtained from the United States, Italy and Spain. T cells, B-cell-depleted T cells, or PBMCs provided the cDNA or gDNA that served as material.

The CDR3 runs to 17 residues. CDR1 KGHSH and CDR2 LQKENI come from the germline V gene. The V segment lost 4 bases and the J segment 2 bases; nucleotides outside the gene matches: 13. In the authors' workflow: How many nucleated cells were present was estimated from reference gene primer amplification. TCRdb keeps only in-frame clones here, not all; method: immunoSEQ multiplex PCR. The DNA was the basis for D and trimming; V, J and clone size are from that table. This sample has some 20,000 clones, with roughly 89% found just once. The sequence came from a human donor in a cohort sampled during active COVID-19. The donor label of this sample is uncertain. Sequencing used peripheral blood. The chain recombines TRBV18 with TRBJ2-7; the match to TRBD2 covers 8 bases. For the CDR3, the DNA is TGTGCCAGCTCACAATCCAGCCTAGCGGGCGAGCCCTACGAGCAGTACTTC. Translating gives CASSQSSLAGEPYEQYF.